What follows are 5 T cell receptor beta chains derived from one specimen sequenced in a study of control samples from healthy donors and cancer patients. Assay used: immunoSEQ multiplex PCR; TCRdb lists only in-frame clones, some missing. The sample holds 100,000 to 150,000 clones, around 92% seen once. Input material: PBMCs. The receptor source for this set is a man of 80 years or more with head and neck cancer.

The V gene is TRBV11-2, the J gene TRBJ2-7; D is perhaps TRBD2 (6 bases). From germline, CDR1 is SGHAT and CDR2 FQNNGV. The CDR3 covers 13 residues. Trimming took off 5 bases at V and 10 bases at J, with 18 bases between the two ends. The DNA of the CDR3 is TGTGCCAGCAGCCCCCGTAGTCGCGGGATACAGTACTTC. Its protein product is CASSPRSRGIQYF.

In DNA, the CDR3 is TGTGCCAGTTCGGGACTAGCGCTGCGAGAGACCCAGTACTTC. This translates into CASSGLALRETQYF. The chain combines TRBV19 with TRBJ2-5, with 10 bases fitting TRBD2. This CDR3 has 14 residues. CDR1 LNHDA and CDR2 SQIVND come from the germline V gene (reference sequence). V trimming: 8 bases; J trimming: 4 bases; junction bases outside the gene matches: 7.

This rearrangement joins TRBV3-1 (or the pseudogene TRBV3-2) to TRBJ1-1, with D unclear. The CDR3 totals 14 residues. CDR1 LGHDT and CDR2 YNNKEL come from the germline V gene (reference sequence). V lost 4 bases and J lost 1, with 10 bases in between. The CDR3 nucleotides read TGTGCCAGCAGCCCTCACCCAGGGAACACTGAAGCTTTCTTT. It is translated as CASSPHPGNTEAFF.

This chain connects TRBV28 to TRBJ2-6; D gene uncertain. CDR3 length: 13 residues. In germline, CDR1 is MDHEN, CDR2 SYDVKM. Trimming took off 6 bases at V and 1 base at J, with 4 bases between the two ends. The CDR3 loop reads CASSPSGANVLTF. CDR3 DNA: TGTGCCAGCAGCCCATCTGGGGCCAACGTCCTGACTTTC.

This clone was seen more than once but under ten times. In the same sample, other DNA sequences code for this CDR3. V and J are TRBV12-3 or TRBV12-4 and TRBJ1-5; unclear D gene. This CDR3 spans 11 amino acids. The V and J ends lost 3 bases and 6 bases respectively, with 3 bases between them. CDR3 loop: CASSLGQPQHF. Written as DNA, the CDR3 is TGTGCCAGCAGTTTGGGTCAGCCCCAGCATTTT.